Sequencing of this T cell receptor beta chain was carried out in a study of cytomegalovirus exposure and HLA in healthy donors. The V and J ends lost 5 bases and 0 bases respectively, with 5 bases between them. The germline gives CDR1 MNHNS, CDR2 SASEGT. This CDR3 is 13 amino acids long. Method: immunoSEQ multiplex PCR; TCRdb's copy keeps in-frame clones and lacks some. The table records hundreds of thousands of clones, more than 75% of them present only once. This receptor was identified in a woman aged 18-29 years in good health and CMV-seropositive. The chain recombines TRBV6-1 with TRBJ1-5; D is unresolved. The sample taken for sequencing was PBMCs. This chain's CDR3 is CASSTASNQPQHF. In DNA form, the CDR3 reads TGTGCCAGCAGTACAGCTAGCAATCAGCCCCAGCATTTT.